This entry is about one T cell receptor beta chain. Its antigen is currently not known. Base qualities were left out, and no much larger clone turns up one base away. The CDR3 regions of human TCRbeta chains were analyzed by immunosequencing. Under the source paper's analysis protocol: Repertoire TCRs were checked for matches against a reference library of SARS-CoV-2-specific TCRs that had been generated using the MIRA antigen-specificity platform. Breadth was defined as the fraction of unique TCRs that were SARS-CoV-2-associated, and depth was defined as the fraction of total T cells that were SARS-CoV-2-associated. Using the MIRA data, each spike-specific TCR was assigned both to the spike region to which the TCR was reactive and to a CD4 or CD8 class. Log10-transformed breadth and depth values were compared by one-way ANOVA with Sidak's multiple comparisons tests. Held by TCRdb, this immuneACCESS table contains in-frame sequences only and omits some clones. Under half of the omission traces to an unresolved V gene where checked; the cause of the rest is unknown. The V and J calls and clone size are taken from that table; D and trimming were inferred from the DNA. The sample table shows more than 95,000 clones, and over 75% are seen once. The ten largest clonotypes hold under 20% of the sample.

The data were taken from a study of T cell responses to AZD1222 COVID-19 vaccine (dated by TCRdb to the early 2020s). A note on the overall study: AZD1222 recipients given second doses at about 4 weeks or at about 12 weeks were pooled, since spike-specific TCR depth and breadth were not found to differ between the two schedules. Trial participants were enrolled by age into 18-55, 56-69 and 70-plus year subgroups, with about 150, 28 and 57 TCR-sequenced participants respectively. A total of 230 to 250 trial participants underwent TCR sequencing, of whom roughly 210 had received two doses of AZD1222 and about 26 had received two doses of the MenACWY control vaccine.

Broader findings and caveats from the paper: Only five to seven AZD1222 recipients were SARS-CoV-2 seropositive at baseline, limiting conclusions about previously exposed vaccinees. Epitopes outside the regions mutated in the B.1.351 and B.1.1.7 variants were reportedly recognized by nearly half of the unique spike-specific TCRs. The 56-69-year group was small, and its depth increase did not reach significance, likely because of low power. Participants were mostly white British and included more females than males, and it was suggested by the authors that clonal diversity may have been underestimated. No day 14 peak-response samples were available, so repertoires were characterized only after the peak T cell response. CD4 TCRs associated with the vaccine covered the entire spike protein, and the dominant responses were in regions 160-218 and 743-854. After two AZD1222 doses, both the breadth and the depth of spike-specific TCRs were significantly higher than at day 0 and than in MenACWY recipients.

In light of the paper, this sample's time point label describes: baseline before first vaccination. The vaccinee samples were drawn from two UK trials, COV001 and COV002, one of which was a single-blind randomized controlled phase 2/3 trial testing AZD1222 (ChAdOx1 nCoV-19) in healthy adults. For TCRbeta chain sequencing, PBMC samples were collected from trial participants at day 0 and at day 28 after the second dose. The germline V and J ends show losses of 3 bases and 3 bases respectively, and no gene match explains 6 bases of the junction. Including the terminal cysteine and phenylalanine, the CDR3 comprises 15 residues. The entry retains the CDR3 DNA only, 45 bases that are in frame from base 1. The germline V gene (reference sequence) yields SEHNR for CDR1 and FQNEAQ for CDR2.

The source material was peripheral blood, sampled on day 0 of AZD1222 vaccination. The rearrangement combines TRBV7-9 with TRBJ2-7; 9 central nucleotides agree with TRBD1. The clonotype comes from an adult in good health. The CDR3 has the sequence CASSFGDRVGYEQYF. The sequenced DNA is TGTGCCAGCAGCTTTGGGGACAGGGTGGGCTACGAGCAGTACTTC.